Listed below are T cell receptor beta chains from one sample, sequenced in a study of early T cells in non-severe SARS-CoV-2 infection. MiXCR, run by TCRdb on the 5' RACE reads, gives a single entry per CDR3 protein. The table records 57,000 or so distinct CDR3 sequences, around 12% of them present only once. Sequences were derived from whole blood, sampled at baseline. The receptors come from an adult who was a healthcare worker with PCR-confirmed SARS-CoV-2 infection or an uninfected control (not recorded which). The donor label of this sample is uncertain. Both conserved end residues are part of each CDR3. The D gene is left open where the match is weak. Some rows mark clone size as missing; the rest say once, few, many or name a class of expanded clone.

CDR3 DNA: TGTGCCAGCAGTTCTGACGGACAGGGGTATGGCTACACCTTC
CDR3 protein: CASSSDGQGYGYTF
J gene: TRBJ1-2
V gene: TRBV12-3/TRBV12-4
D gene: TRBD1
clone size: many

CDR3 DNA: TGCGCCAGCAGCGACGGGACACGAGAGACCCAGTACTTC
CDR3 protein: CASSDGTRETQYF
J gene: TRBJ2-5
V gene: TRBV5-1
D gene: NA
clone size: many

CDR3 DNA: TGTGCCAGCAGCGACGGACAGGGAAAGACCCAGTACTTC
CDR3 protein: CASSDGQGKTQYF
J gene: TRBJ2-5
V gene: TRBV7-9
D gene: TRBD1
clone size: NA

CDR3 DNA: TGTGCCAGCAGCTTAGTATACACAGATACGCAGTATTTT
CDR3 protein: CASSLVYTDTQYF
J gene: TRBJ2-3
V gene: TRBV11-3
D gene: NA
clone size: NA

CDR3 DNA: TGTGCCAGCGGTCCTCGGCCCGGTCGTGTAGCTGAAGCTTTCTTT
CDR3 protein: CASGPRPGRVAEAFF
J gene: TRBJ1-1
V gene: TRBV27
D gene: NA
clone size: few

CDR3 DNA: TGTGCCAGTAGTCCTCCTCCGGGACAGAACACTGAAGCTTTCTTT
CDR3 protein: CASSPPPGQNTEAFF
J gene: TRBJ1-1
V gene: TRBV19
D gene: NA
clone size: many

CDR3 DNA: TGTGCCAGCAGCTTAGGCGCGGGGGAAAATTCACCCCTCCACTTT
CDR3 protein: CASSLGAGENSPLHF
J gene: TRBJ1-6
V gene: TRBV7-9
D gene: NA
clone size: NA

CDR3 DNA: TGTGCCTGGAGTCGGAGGGGTTTATACAATCAGCCCCAGCATTTT
CDR3 protein: CAWSRRGLYNQPQHF
J gene: TRBJ1-5
V gene: TRBV30
D gene: NA
clone size: NA

CDR3 DNA: TGCGCCAGCAGCTTGGCCAGGGACTCCTATAATTCACCCCTCCACTTT
CDR3 protein: CASSLARDSYNSPLHF
J gene: TRBJ1-6
V gene: TRBV5-1
D gene: NA
clone size: few

CDR3 DNA: TGCAGCGCTTCCTACCGCGGCGGCACAGATACGCAGTATTTT
CDR3 protein: CSASYRGGTDTQYF
J gene: TRBJ2-3
V gene: TRBV29-1
D gene: NA
clone size: NA

CDR3 DNA: TGTGCCAGCCTTAATGGAAATGGCTACACCTTC
CDR3 protein: CASLNGNGYTF
J gene: TRBJ1-2
V gene: TRBV3-1
D gene: NA
clone size: NA

CDR3 DNA: TGTGCCAGCAGAGCGGACACCCTGGGAGTATATAGCAATCAGCCCCAGCATTTT
CDR3 protein: CASRADTLGVYSNQPQHF
J gene: TRBJ1-5
V gene: TRBV6-1
D gene: NA
clone size: NA

CDR3 DNA: TGTGCCACCAGGACGTGGACGAACACCGGGGAGCTGTTTTTT
CDR3 protein: CATRTWTNTGELFF
J gene: TRBJ2-2
V gene: TRBV6-5
D gene: NA
clone size: NA

CDR3 DNA: TGCGCCAGCAGCCAAGATCTTCTGGGCCTCGGTGAGCAGTTCTTC
CDR3 protein: CASSQDLLGLGEQFF
J gene: TRBJ2-1
V gene: TRBV4-1
D gene: NA
clone size: few

CDR3 DNA: TGTGCCAGCAGCTTACTTGATATTGGGGAAAAACTGTTTTTT
CDR3 protein: CASSLLDIGEKLFF
J gene: TRBJ1-4
V gene: TRBV7-9
D gene: NA
clone size: NA

CDR3 DNA: TGCGCCAGCAGCTCTGGGACAGGGGAGGGCACTGAAGCTTTCTTT
CDR3 protein: CASSSGTGEGTEAFF
J gene: TRBJ1-1
V gene: TRBV5-1
D gene: TRBD1
clone size: few

CDR3 DNA: TGTGCCACCAGTGACGGGACAGACCTCAACACTGAAGCTTTCTTT
CDR3 protein: CATSDGTDLNTEAFF
J gene: TRBJ1-1
V gene: TRBV24-1
D gene: TRBD1
clone size: many

CDR3 DNA: TGTGCCAGCAGTTACGGCAGGAAAGAAGAGACCCAGTACTTC
CDR3 protein: CASSYGRKEETQYF
J gene: TRBJ2-5
V gene: TRBV6-5
D gene: NA
clone size: few

CDR3 DNA: TGCAGTGCTCCCAATTCTGGCGGGGGATCCCCAGATACGCAGTATTTT
CDR3 protein: CSAPNSGGGSPDTQYF
J gene: TRBJ2-3
V gene: TRBV20-1
D gene: TRBD2
clone size: NA

CDR3 DNA: TGCGCCAGCAGCTTGGGCGGGGGCCGGGCAGATACGCAGTATTTT
CDR3 protein: CASSLGGGRADTQYF
J gene: TRBJ2-3
V gene: TRBV5-1
D gene: NA
clone size: many

CDR3 DNA: TGTGCCAGCGGGACTGACGTTGGCGGGGGGGCCGTAACAGATACGCAGTATTTT
CDR3 protein: CASGTDVGGGAVTDTQYF
J gene: TRBJ2-3
V gene: TRBV6-6
D gene: TRBD2
clone size: many

CDR3 DNA: TGCGCCAGCAGCTTGGCCGTGACTAGCGGGGGGCTGTACAATGAGCAGTTCTTC
CDR3 protein: CASSLAVTSGGLYNEQFF
J gene: TRBJ2-1
V gene: TRBV5-1
D gene: TRBD2
clone size: few

CDR3 DNA: TGTGCCAGCAGCCTGGACATAGGCACAGATACGCAGTATTTT
CDR3 protein: CASSLDIGTDTQYF
J gene: TRBJ2-3
V gene: TRBV6-6
D gene: NA
clone size: NA

CDR3 DNA: TGTGCCAGCAGCCAAGAACGGGACGGACTCACTGAAGCTTTCTTT
CDR3 protein: CASSQERDGLTEAFF
J gene: TRBJ1-1
V gene: TRBV4-2
D gene: NA
clone size: few

CDR3 DNA: TGCAGTGCTAGCGGGGGGGGCCTTTCAGAGACCCAGTACTTC
CDR3 protein: CSASGGGLSETQYF
J gene: TRBJ2-5
V gene: TRBV20-1
D gene: TRBD2
clone size: NA

CDR3 DNA: TGTGCCAGCAGTCGCCAGACAGGGGGAGCCCTCCACTTT
CDR3 protein: CASSRQTGGALHF
J gene: TRBJ1-6
V gene: TRBV6-6
D gene: TRBD1
clone size: many

CDR3 DNA: TGTGCCAGCAGCTACCAACAGGGGCAAGAGACCCAGTACTTC
CDR3 protein: CASSYQQGQETQYF
J gene: TRBJ2-5
V gene: TRBV7-2
D gene: TRBD1
clone size: NA

CDR3 DNA: TGTGCCAGCAGCTACGCCACCTCAAGTGCAACTAATGAAAAACTGTTTTTT
CDR3 protein: CASSYATSSATNEKLFF
J gene: TRBJ1-4
V gene: TRBV7-9
D gene: NA
clone size: NA

CDR3 DNA: TGCAGTGTCCGGGGGGAAGGGCACGAGACCCAGTACTTC
CDR3 protein: CSVRGEGHETQYF
J gene: TRBJ2-5
V gene: TRBV20-1
D gene: TRBD2
clone size: few

CDR3 DNA: TGTGCCAGCAGCCCCCAGGGGACCGGGGAGCTGTTTTTT
CDR3 protein: CASSPQGTGELFF
J gene: TRBJ2-2
V gene: TRBV7-3
D gene: NA
clone size: NA

CDR3 DNA: TGTGCCAGCTTTACCGGGACAGGGAACAATGAGCAGTTCTTC
CDR3 protein: CASFTGTGNNEQFF
J gene: TRBJ2-1
V gene: TRBV18
D gene: TRBD1
clone size: few

CDR3 DNA: TGTGCCAGCAGTTTACGACAGTGGACTGAAGCTTTCTTT
CDR3 protein: CASSLRQWTEAFF
J gene: TRBJ1-1
V gene: TRBV27
D gene: NA
clone size: few

CDR3 DNA: TGTGCCAGCAGCCGACAGGGGGGCAATCAGCCCCAGCATTTT
CDR3 protein: CASSRQGGNQPQHF
J gene: TRBJ1-5
V gene: TRBV7-2
D gene: TRBD1
clone size: few

CDR3 DNA: TGTGCCAGCAGTTCGCTAGATAGGGCCCACCGGGGCATCTCCTACAATGAGCAGTTCTTC
CDR3 protein: CASSSLDRAHRGISYNEQFF
J gene: TRBJ2-1
V gene: TRBV6-2/TRBV6-3
D gene: NA
clone size: NA

CDR3 DNA: TGTGCCTGGAGTACAGGGGGCAGTGGCTACACCTTC
CDR3 protein: CAWSTGGSGYTF
J gene: TRBJ1-2
V gene: TRBV30
D gene: TRBD1
clone size: few

CDR3 DNA: TGTGCCTGGAAGCAGGGGAACACTGAAGCTTTCTTT
CDR3 protein: CAWKQGNTEAFF
J gene: TRBJ1-1
V gene: TRBV30
D gene: NA
clone size: NA

CDR3 DNA: TGCGCCAGCAGTGAGAGCGGCGCAGGGAGCACAGATACGCAGTATTTT
CDR3 protein: CASSESGAGSTDTQYF
J gene: TRBJ2-3
V gene: TRBV10-1
D gene: NA
clone size: few

CDR3 DNA: TGCGCCAGCAGCTTCAAGAGACAGGGTTTATTGACAGATACGCAGTATTTT
CDR3 protein: CASSFKRQGLLTDTQYF
J gene: TRBJ2-3
V gene: TRBV5-1
D gene: TRBD1
clone size: NA

CDR3 DNA: TGTGCCAGCAGTTGGAATGGAATTCTCACAGATACGCAGTATTTT
CDR3 protein: CASSWNGILTDTQYF
J gene: TRBJ2-3
V gene: TRBV27
D gene: NA
clone size: NA

CDR3 DNA: TGTGCCATCGGCGAAGGGCCGGACTATGGCTACACCTTC
CDR3 protein: CAIGEGPDYGYTF
J gene: TRBJ1-2
V gene: TRBV10-3
D gene: NA
clone size: many

CDR3 DNA: TGTGCCAGCAGTTTAATGACCCTGGTTTCGTCGGACAGGCATGGCTACACCTTC
CDR3 protein: CASSLMTLVSSDRHGYTF
J gene: TRBJ1-2
V gene: TRBV12-3/TRBV12-4
D gene: TRBD1
clone size: NA

CDR3 DNA: TGTGCCAGCAGTTTGGGCCTTTCCGGGGAGCTGTTTTTT
CDR3 protein: CASSLGLSGELFF
J gene: TRBJ2-2
V gene: TRBV12-3/TRBV12-4
D gene: NA
clone size: many

CDR3 DNA: TGCGCCAGCAGCCAAACGAGAGAGTTACGGAACACCGGGGAGCTGTTTTTT
CDR3 protein: CASSQTRELRNTGELFF
J gene: TRBJ2-2
V gene: TRBV4-1
D gene: NA
clone size: NA

CDR3 DNA: TGTGCCAGCAGTCTGTCGAACACTGAAGCTTTCTTT
CDR3 protein: CASSLSNTEAFF
J gene: TRBJ1-1
V gene: TRBV28
D gene: NA
clone size: few

CDR3 DNA: TGTGCCAGCAGCTTGTCAGATACGCAGTATTTT
CDR3 protein: CASSLSDTQYF
J gene: TRBJ2-3
V gene: TRBV7-6
D gene: NA
clone size: many

CDR3 DNA: TGTGCCAGCAGTTTCGTGGGGACAGATACGCAGTATTTT
CDR3 protein: CASSFVGTDTQYF
J gene: TRBJ2-3
V gene: TRBV12-3/TRBV12-4
D gene: NA
clone size: NA

CDR3 DNA: TGTGCCAGCAGCGCGCAAACCGGGGGACGCAATGAGCAGTTCTTC
CDR3 protein: CASSAQTGGRNEQFF
J gene: TRBJ2-1
V gene: TRBV11-2
D gene: NA
clone size: NA